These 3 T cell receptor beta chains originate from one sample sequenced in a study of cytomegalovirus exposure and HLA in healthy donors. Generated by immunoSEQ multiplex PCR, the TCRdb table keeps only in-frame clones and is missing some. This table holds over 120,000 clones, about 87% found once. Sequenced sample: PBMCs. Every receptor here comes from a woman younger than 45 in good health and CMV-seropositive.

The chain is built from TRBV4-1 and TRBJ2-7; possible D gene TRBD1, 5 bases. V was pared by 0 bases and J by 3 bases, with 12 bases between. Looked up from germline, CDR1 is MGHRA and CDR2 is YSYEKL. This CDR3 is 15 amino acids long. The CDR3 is CASSQDSSRDYEQYF. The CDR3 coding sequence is TGCGCCAGCAGCCAAGATAGTAGCAGGGACTACGAGCAGTACTTC.

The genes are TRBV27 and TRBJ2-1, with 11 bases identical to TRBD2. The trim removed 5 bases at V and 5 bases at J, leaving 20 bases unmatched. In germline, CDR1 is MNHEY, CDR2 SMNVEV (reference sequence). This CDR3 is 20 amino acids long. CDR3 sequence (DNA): TGTGCCAGCAGTCCATGGGCCATAGCGGGGGGGATGGGTCGTCACAATGAGCAGTTCTTC. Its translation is CASSPWAIAGGMGRHNEQFF.

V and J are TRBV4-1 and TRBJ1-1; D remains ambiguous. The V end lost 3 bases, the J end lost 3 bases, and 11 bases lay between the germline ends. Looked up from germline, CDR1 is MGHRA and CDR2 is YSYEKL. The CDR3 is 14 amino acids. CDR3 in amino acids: CASSQGWGDTEAFF. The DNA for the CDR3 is TGCGCCAGCAGCCAGGGATGGGGAGACACTGAAGCTTTCTTT.